Sequencing of this T cell receptor (beta chain) was carried out in a study of blood T cells in healthy people across ages. Study findings and constraints: Observed TCR beta diversity showed a strong correlation with the percentage of naive T cells as measured by flow cytometry.

Donor samples were obtained from healthy Caucasian individuals from Russia, aged about 6 to 100. Regarding this clonotype: Its antigen is still unknown.

A second PCR, run for about 7 to 11 cycles, used a sample-barcoded 5' primer plus a J-beta primer mix. Each cDNA molecule carried a tag from a template-switch adaptor that contained 12 random nucleotides. TCRdb reprocessed the 5' RACE reads with MiXCR, giving one entry per CDR3 protein. The sample comprises fewer than 1 million distinct CDR3 sequences, roughly 44% of which are singletons, and nearly 20% rests with the top ten. Losses at the gene ends were 0 bases for V and 2 bases for J; bases not matched to a gene: 3. This CDR3 has 16 amino acids. Per the germline V gene, CDR1 is SNHLY and CDR2 is FYNNEI.

The V gene is TRBV2, the J gene TRBJ2-3; 9 nucleotides agree with TRBD2. The clonotype was recovered from a man in his 60s in good health. The sequencing input was blood. The CDR3 bases are TGTGCCAGCAGTGAAGCGAGACTAGCGGACACAGATACGCAGTATTTT. Translation gives CASSEARLADTDTQYF.